These 18 T cell receptor beta chains were sequenced from one sample in a study of T-cell memory formation after mild COVID-19. TCRdb ran MiXCR on the 5' RACE reads and lists one entry per CDR3 protein. The repertoire holds about 340,000 distinct CDR3 sequences, with roughly 21% as singletons. The specimen was PBMCs or a T cell subset sorted from them (not recorded which). The receptors stem from an adult woman who had mild COVID-19 (a few samples of this study predate the infection). Cell type and time point are not known.

The J gene is TRBJ2-2, the V gene TRBV4-3, with unresolved D. Germline V CDR1 and CDR2: LGHNA, YSLEER. The CDR3 covers 18 residues. Deletions cut 2 bases from V and 1 base from J, with 17 bases between. In DNA form, the CDR3 reads TGCGCCAGCAGCCAACTTCAGTCGGAAGCCTTGAACACCGGGGAGCTGTTTTTT. Amino acid sequence: CASSQLQSEALNTGELFF.

This chain connects TRBV5-8 to TRBJ1-5; D call uncertain. From germline, CDR1 is SGHTS and CDR2 YDEGEE. The V end was cut by 2 bases, the J end by 2 bases, with 8 bases between. The CDR3 totals 14 residues. The CDR3 spells CASSFRARNQPQHF. Written as DNA, the CDR3 is TGTGCCAGCAGCTTCCGGGCTCGCAATCAGCCCCAGCATTTT.

A few counts support this clonotype. The chain combines TRBV7-9 with TRBJ2-7; D remains unclear. The CDR3 has 11 residues. The V end was cut by 7 bases, the J end by 7 bases, with 11 bases between. Germline-derived CDR1 and CDR2 are SEHNR and FQNEAQ (reference sequence). The CDR3: CASTFKGEQYF. For the CDR3, the DNA is TGTGCCAGCACTTTCAAAGGGGAGCAGTACTTC.

CDR3 nucleotides: TGTGCCAGCTCACCACCGTCGGGGGGGCCGGAGACCCAGTACTTC. Translated, it gives CASSPPSGGPETQYF. J is TRBJ2-5 and V is TRBV18; TRBD2 matches at 8 bases. CDR1 is KGHSH and CDR2 is LQKENI in the germline V gene. The CDR3 has 15 amino acids. V lost 0 bases and J lost 5; bases outside the gene matches: 5.

The table lists this clonotype with a few counts. The genes are TRBV5-7 and TRBJ1-2, with D possibly matching TRBD1 (5 bases). TRBV5-7 is given ORF status, its function remaining uncertain. V was cut by 10 bases and J by 2 bases, with 15 bases left in between. This CDR3 spans 13 amino acids. CDR3 sequence reads: CARPSWGNYGYTF. The CDR3 nucleotides read TGTGCCCGTCCAAGTTGGGGCAACTATGGCTACACCTTC.

This chain connects TRBV5-1 to TRBJ1-1, with D perhaps matching TRBD1 (5 bases). The CDR3 sequence is 15 residues long. The V end was cut by 6 bases, the J end by 4 bases, with 19 bases between. Germline V CDR1 and CDR2: SGHRS, YFSETQ. CDR3 sequence reads: CASTLRGGGPTEAFF. The CDR3 nucleotides read TGCGCCAGCACCCTTAGGGGCGGAGGACCCACTGAAGCTTTCTTT.

V gene TRBV7-2 combines with J gene TRBJ2-2, with 10 bases that match TRBD2. The length of the CDR3 is 16 residues. V shed 3 bases and J 5 bases; nucleotides not matched to a gene: 6. Germline CDR1 and CDR2: SGHTA and FQGNSA. The CDR3 DNA is TGTGCCAGCAGCTTGTCACCGGGACTAGCGACCGGGGAGCTGTTTTTT. Its translation is CASSLSPGLATGELFF.

A few counts support this clonotype. This sequence joins TRBV10-3 and TRBJ1-2; D may be TRBD1 (6 bases). CDR3 length: 13 residues. From germline, CDR1 is ENHRY and CDR2 SYGVKD. V was pared by 6 bases and J by 2 bases, with 10 bases between. The CDR3 loop is CAISQDRNYGYTF. The CDR3 DNA follows: TGTGCCATCAGCCAGGACAGAAACTATGGCTACACCTTC.

This clonotype was counted many times. The chain combines TRBV12-3 or TRBV12-4 with TRBJ2-7; maybe TRBD1 (5 bases). The CDR3 covers 13 residues. Trimming removed 5 bases from V and 2 bases from J, with 10 bases in between. CDR3 nucleotides: TGTGCCAGCAGTGGGGCGTCGGCCTACGAGCAGTACTTC. This gives the protein CASSGASAYEQYF.

This chain joins TRBV9 and TRBJ2-7; D is unclear. Trimming left V 1 base short and J 2 bases short, with 10 bases between. CDR1 SGDLS and CDR2 YYNGEE come from the germline V gene. This CDR3 has 14 residues. The CDR3 region has the DNA TGTGCCAGCAGCGTAACAGCTACCCCCTACGAGCAGTACTTC. It encodes CASSVTATPYEQYF.

This chain connects TRBV12-3 or TRBV12-4 to TRBJ2-7, with 9 bases that match TRBD2. The CDR3 length is 14 residues. V was pared by 6 bases and J by 2 bases, with 5 bases of the junction left unmatched. The chain's CDR3 is CASRGTSSTYEQYF. In DNA, the CDR3 is TGTGCCAGCAGGGGGACTAGCAGCACCTACGAGCAGTACTTC.

The chain employs TRBV9 and TRBJ1-1, with D uncertain. Trimming left V 4 bases short and J 1 base short, with 17 bases between. Germline V lookup: CDR1 SGDLS, CDR2 YYNGEE. This CDR3 region has 16 residues. As DNA, the CDR3 is TGTGCCAGCAGCCCGCGAGACGGACGGACGAACACTGAAGCTTTCTTT. Its protein is CASSPRDGRTNTEAFF.

This rearrangement joins TRBV30 to TRBJ1-2; the match to TRBD1 covers 9 bases. Germline CDR1 is GTSNPN and CDR2 is SVGIG (reference sequence). The CDR3 runs 14 residues. Unmatched junction bases numbered 7, after V lost 3 bases and J lost 5 bases. This CDR3 reads CAWRWDRAKYGYTF. Here the CDR3 DNA reads TGTGCCTGGAGGTGGGACAGGGCGAAGTATGGCTACACCTTC.

The V call is TRBV11-1, the J call TRBJ2-7; tentatively, D is TRBD1 (5 bases). Germline CDR1 reads SGHAT; CDR2 reads FQDESV (reference sequence). This CDR3 is built from 15 residues. V dropped 4 bases and J dropped 3 bases, with 16 bases sitting between them. The DNA of the CDR3 is TGTGCCAGCAGCTCTCAGGGTGCGACCGACTACGAGCAGTACTTC. Encoded protein: CASSSQGATDYEQYF. The variable domain in full, completed from reference TRBV11-1 and TRBJ2-7, reads EAEVAQSPRYKITEKSQAVAFWCDPISGHATLYWYRQILGQGPELLVQFQDESVVDDSQLPKDRFSAERLKGVDSTLKIQPAELGDSAMYLCASSSQGATDYEQYFGPGTRLTVT.

Only a few counts were recorded for this clonotype. The J gene is TRBJ2-1, the V gene TRBV7-3, with TRBD1 identical over 7 bases. Germline CDR1 reads SGHTA; CDR2 reads FQGTGA. There are 14 residues in the CDR3. V shed 1 base, J shed 10 bases, and the junction held 7 bases outside the gene matches. For the CDR3, the DNA is TGTGCCAGCAGCTTAAGACAGGGAGCGCAGGAGCAGTTCTTC. Amino acids: CASSLRQGAQEQFF.

This clonotype was found once. The V gene is TRBV6-5, the J gene TRBJ1-4; D call uncertain. V was shortened by 0 bases and J by 2 bases, with 7 bases between the two germline ends. This CDR3 region has 15 residues. Germline-derived CDR1 and CDR2 are MNHEY and SVGAGI. CDR3 sequence reads: CASSYSGDTNEKLFF. CDR3 DNA sequence: TGTGCCAGCAGTTACTCCGGGGATACTAATGAAAAACTGTTTTTT.

V is TRBV12-3 or TRBV12-4 and J is TRBJ1-2, with unresolved D. The length of the CDR3 is 14 residues. With 6 bases removed from V and 2 bases from J, the gap between germline ends came to 13 bases. As DNA, the CDR3 is TGTGCCAGCAGCTTGGCGCAGAGGAACTATGGCTACACCTTC. Translated, it gives CASSLAQRNYGYTF.

A few counts support this clonotype. The rearrangement links TRBV10-3 to TRBJ1-5; no firm D call. The CDR3 is made up of 13 amino acids. From germline, CDR1 is ENHRY and CDR2 SYGVKD. Trimming removed 6 bases from V and 0 bases from J, with 6 bases in between. The CDR3 coding sequence is TGTGCCATCAGCCCCGATAGCAATCAGCCCCAGCATTTT. This gives the protein CAISPDSNQPQHF.